The 29 T cell receptor beta chains listed next were all sequenced from one sample in a study of spatial heterogeneity in lung cancer. TCRdb re-derived calls from the 5' RACE reads in MiXCR, one entry per CDR3 protein. The table shows under 150,000 distinct CDR3 sequences, with more than 10% occurring only once. Regarding time point: blood at routine non-recurrence follow-up after resection. The sample in question was PBMCs, obtained at follow-up. These receptors were collected from a female donor with early-stage non-small cell lung cancer.

V gene TRBV20-1 combines with J gene TRBJ2-1; 7 bases are shared with TRBD2. Trimming removed 0 bases from V and 3 bases from J; junction bases left unmatched: 11. The CDR3 has 17 residues. Germline CDR1 DFQATT, CDR2 SNEGSKA (reference sequence). The CDR3, as DNA: TGCAGTGCTAGAGACCCTTCTCTGGCGGGGGACTACAATGAGCAGTTCTTC. Its translation: CSARDPSLAGDYNEQFF.

In this sample, this clonotype turned up a few times. This chain connects TRBV29-1 to TRBJ1-3, with D perhaps matching TRBD1 (5 bases). Germline V CDR1 and CDR2: SQVTM, ANQGSEA. This CDR3 contains 14 residues. Trimming took 6 bases from V and 0 from J, leaving 12 bases between them. CDR3 protein: CSVRAAYSGNTIYF. CDR3 DNA sequence: TGCAGCGTCAGGGCCGCTTACTCTGGAAACACCATATATTTT. Supplemented by reference TRBV29-1 and TRBJ1-3, the full variable domain reads SAVISQKPSRDICQRGTSLTIQCQVDSQVTMMFWYRQQPGQSLTLIATANQGSEATYESGFVIDKFPISRPNLTFSTLTVSNMSPEDSSIYLCSVRAAYSGNTIYFGEGSWLTVV.

V and J are TRBV11-2 and TRBJ2-5; D is unresolved. CDR3 length: 13 amino acids. CDR1 is SGHAT, CDR2 FQNNGV, per germline. V was cut by 4 bases and J by 5 bases, with 11 bases left in between. The CDR3 DNA follows: TGTGCCAGCAGCTCCTCTTACCGCGAGACCCAGTACTTC. Translating it yields CASSSSYRETQYF.

A note on this clonotype: One end of the junction is discordant with germline, which a read error may explain. The chain carries TRBV7-2 and TRBJ1-5, with unresolved D. Germline V CDR1 and CDR2: SGHTA, FQGNSA. This CDR3 is 16 amino acids long. The CDR3 nucleotides are TGTGCCAGCAGCTTAGATGGGCAGGCTCCCAATCAGTCCCAGCATTTT. The encoded protein is CASSLDGQAPNQSQHF.

This clonotype was seen more than once but under ten times. The DNA for the CDR3 is TGCGCCAGCAGCTCAACAGGTTCGGGACCCCAGCATTTT. Protein product: CASSSTGSGPQHF. V usage is TRBV5-1 and J usage is TRBJ1-5, with D maybe TRBD1 (5 bases). The V and J ends lost 3 bases and 10 bases respectively, with 14 bases between them. The germline gives CDR1 SGHRS, CDR2 YFSETQ. This CDR3 has 13 residues.

This clonotype was counted a few times. V gene TRBV5-1 combines with J gene TRBJ2-1; D might be TRBD2 (5 bases). The length of the CDR3 is 13 residues. Germline CDR1 and CDR2: SGHRS and YFSETQ. V lost 0 bases and J 9 bases, leaving 10 bases between the germline ends. The CDR3 sequence: CASSLDPSSEQFF. Written as DNA, the CDR3 is TGCGCCAGCAGCTTGGATCCTAGCAGTGAGCAGTTCTTC.

This clonotype appeared a few times. CDR3 amino acids: CASSPTGTGFDEQYF. Written as DNA, the CDR3 is TGTGCCAGCAGCCCAACCGGGACAGGGTTCGACGAGCAGTACTTC. The chain combines TRBV9 with TRBJ2-7; 9 bases match TRBD1. Losses at the gene ends were 4 bases for V and 5 bases for J; bases not matched to a gene: 10. The CDR3 sequence is 15 residues long. The germline gives CDR1 SGDLS, CDR2 YYNGEE. Filled out from reference TRBV9 and TRBJ2-7, the complete variable domain reads DSGVTQTPKHLITATGQRVTLRCSPRSGDLSVYWYQQSLDQGLQFLIQYYNGEERAKGNILERFSAQQFPDLHSELNLSSLELGDSALYFCASSPTGTGFDEQYFGPGTRLTVT.

CDR3 protein: CASRATGSGSYNEQFF. Written as DNA, the CDR3 is TGTGCCAGCAGAGCTACAGGGTCTGGGTCCTACAATGAGCAGTTCTTC. The V gene is TRBV7-6, the J gene TRBJ2-1, with D perhaps TRBD1 (6 bases). With 6 bases removed from V and 1 base from J, the gap between germline ends came to 16 bases. The CDR3 runs 16 residues. Germline V lookup: CDR1 SGHVS, CDR2 FNYEAQ.

In its sample, this clonotype was seen a few times. This sequence joins TRBV7-7 and TRBJ2-5; 7 bases are a match to TRBD2. This CDR3 has 14 amino acids. V trimming: 5 bases; J trimming: 5 bases; junction bases outside the gene matches: 8. CDR1 SSHAT and CDR2 FNYEAQ come from the germline V gene (reference sequence). CDR3 sequence: CASSPSWGGETQYF. In DNA form, the CDR3 reads TGTGCCAGCAGCCCCTCGTGGGGAGGGGAGACCCAGTACTTC.

V is TRBV28 and J is TRBJ2-5; D unclear. V was pared by 5 bases and J by 1 base, with 8 bases between. This CDR3 has 13 amino acids. Germline V lookup: CDR1 MDHEN, CDR2 SYDVKM. This chain's CDR3 is CASSPVGQETQYF. The CDR3 nucleotides read TGTGCCAGCAGTCCGGTGGGCCAAGAGACCCAGTACTTC.

J is TRBJ2-1 and V is TRBV11-2, with TRBD1 matching over 8 bases. The germline V gene has CDR1 SGHAT and CDR2 FQNNGV. The V and J ends lost 0 bases and 7 bases, in that order; junction bases with no gene match: 5. This CDR3 is built from 15 residues. The CDR3 protein is CASSLETGVGNEQFF. The CDR3 bases are TGTGCCAGCAGCTTAGAGACAGGGGTTGGGAATGAGCAGTTCTTC.

This chain joins TRBV12-3 or TRBV12-4 and TRBJ1-5; no clear D. Trimming removed 5 bases at V and 0 bases at J, with 8 bases between. This CDR3 contains 14 residues. The CDR3 here is CASSRPGSNQPQHF. The CDR3 DNA is TGTGCCAGCAGTAGGCCCGGTAGCAATCAGCCCCAGCATTTT.

This clonotype showed up just a few times. The chain combines TRBV7-3 with TRBJ2-7, with 10 positions matching TRBD2. Germline CDR1 and CDR2: SGHTA and FQGTGA. V lost 2 bases and J lost 0; bases outside the gene matches: 13. The CDR3 contains 19 residues. CDR3 nucleotides: TGTGCCAGCAGCTTAGGGTCCTTACTAGCGGGGCCAAGCTCCTACGAGCAGTACGTC. Translation gives CASSLGSLLAGPSSYEQYV.

This clonotype appeared a few times. The rearrangement joins TRBV5-5 to TRBJ2-1; 9 positions match TRBD2. The J segment lost 4 bases and the V segment lost 0 bases, leaving 8 bases of the junction unmatched. CDR1 is SGHKS and CDR2 is YYEKEE in the germline V gene (reference sequence). This CDR3 is built from 17 residues. CDR3 coding DNA: TGTGCCAGCAGCTTGGGACTAGCGGATATTCCTTACAATGAGCAGTTCTTC. Translation: CASSLGLADIPYNEQFF.

This clonotype appeared many times. The rearrangement joins TRBV12-3 or TRBV12-4 to TRBJ1-5; D is unresolved. The V end was cut by 4 bases, the J end by 4 bases, with 5 bases between. This CDR3 region has 12 residues. CDR3 coding DNA: TGTGCCAGCAGTTCAATGAATCAGCCCCAGCATTTT. It is translated as CASSSMNQPQHF.

V is TRBV5-1 and J is TRBJ2-3; TRBD1 might be the D (6 bases). V lost 4 bases and J 6 bases, leaving 15 bases between the germline ends. Germline CDR1 is SGHRS and CDR2 is YFSETQ. This CDR3 has 14 residues. The DNA of the CDR3 is TGCGCCAGCAGCCCGCGAGGGGGTGGCGATACGCAGTATTTT. Amino acid sequence: CASSPRGGGDTQYF.

The V call is TRBV7-8, the J call TRBJ2-1; 7 bases are shared with TRBD2. CDR3 length: 15 residues. V lost 6 bases and J lost 14; bases outside the gene matches: 19. The germline CDR1 and CDR2 sequences are SGHVS and FQNEAQ. The CDR3 DNA follows: TGTGCCAGCAGGGGTTATCCTAGCGGACCCGCCGGGGAGTTCTTC. It is translated as CASRGYPSGPAGEFF.

This clonotype has only a few counts. The chain joins TRBV18 to TRBJ1-5, with a weak D call TRBD1 (5 bases). The CDR3 has 14 amino acids. The ends were cut back, 8 bases at V and 5 bases at J, with 16 bases in the middle. Germline V gene sequence: CDR1 KGHSH, CDR2 LQKENI. CDR3 DNA: TGTGCCAGCCGCGCGACGGGACGGGATCAGCCCCAGCATTTT. It yields the protein CASRATGRDQPQHF.

This clonotype showed up just a few times. This rearrangement joins TRBV7-9 to TRBJ2-1; unclear D gene. V was shortened by 1 base and J by 7 bases, with 2 bases between the two germline ends. CDR1 is SEHNR and CDR2 is FQNEAQ in the germline V gene (reference sequence). This CDR3 comprises 11 residues. The CDR3 DNA reads as TGTGCCAGCAGCTTAGTGAATGAGCAGTTCTTC. This encodes CASSLVNEQFF.

This clonotype was detected only a few times. The chain recombines TRBV7-2 with TRBJ1-1, with a weak D call TRBD1 (5 bases). CDR1 and CDR2 (germline): SGHTA, FQGNSA. CDR3 size: 15 residues. V lost 2 bases, J lost 6 bases, and 16 bases lay in between. CDR3 protein: CASSLSAREESEAFF. Here the CDR3 DNA reads TGTGCCAGCAGCTTATCGGCCAGGGAAGAGTCTGAAGCTTTCTTT.

This clonotype has ten or more counts. V and J are TRBV3-1 and TRBJ1-2; 7 nucleotides align to TRBD1. Germline-derived CDR1 and CDR2 are LGHDT and YNNKEL (reference sequence). The CDR3 loop spans 15 amino acids. Unmatched junction bases numbered 8, after V lost 4 bases and J lost 3 bases. The CDR3 DNA reads as TGTGCCAGCAGCCCTCGACAGGGCTCGGACTATGGCTACACCTTC. Amino acid sequence: CASSPRQGSDYGYTF.

This clonotype was seen many times. The chain carries TRBV12-3 or TRBV12-4 and TRBJ1-1; 9 bases agree with TRBD1. The ends lost 3 bases at V and 5 bases at J; junction bases unmatched: 4. The CDR3 is made up of 14 amino acids. As DNA, the CDR3 is TGTGCCAGCAGTTTTGGGACAGGGTTGACTGAAGCTTTCTTT. It specifies CASSFGTGLTEAFF.

This clonotype was observed a few times. The chain uses TRBV14 and TRBJ2-7; D remains ambiguous. CDR1 and CDR2 (germline): SGHDN, FVKESK. This CDR3 spans 12 amino acids. V lost 0 bases, J lost 1 base, and 1 base lay in between. For the CDR3, the DNA is TGTGCCAGCAGCCAAGAATCCTACGAGCAGTACTTC. As protein: CASSQESYEQYF.

This clonotype came up once. The chain has TRBV7-8 and TRBJ1-1; D possibly corresponds to TRBD1 (5 bases). CDR1 and CDR2 from the germline V gene are SGHVS and FQNEAQ. V shed 5 bases and J shed 1 base, with 8 bases lying between them. This CDR3 spans 13 amino acids. As DNA, the CDR3 is TGTGCCAGCAGCATCCAGGGGAACACTGAAGCTTTCTTT. It yields the protein CASSIQGNTEAFF.

This chain connects TRBV5-5 to TRBJ1-1; 10 bases are a match to TRBD1. CDR1 and CDR2 (germline): SGHKS, YYEKEE (reference sequence). The CDR3 length is 17 residues. V dropped 0 bases and J dropped 6; count of bases not matched to a gene: 11. CDR3: CASSLAGDRGPSPEAFF. DNA of the CDR3: TGTGCCAGCAGCTTGGCGGGGGACAGGGGCCCTAGCCCTGAAGCTTTCTTT.

The chain links TRBV5-4 to TRBJ2-1; TRBD2 matches 9 bases. Trimming at V came to 2 bases and at J to 4 bases, leaving 4 bases not matched to a gene. Germline lookup yields CDR1 SGHNT and CDR2 YYREEE (reference sequence). The CDR3 covers 15 residues. The CDR3 DNA reads TGTGCCAGCAGCTTTGGGCGGGAGGGTTACAATGAGCAGTTCTTC. This gives the protein CASSFGREGYNEQFF.

This clonotype was seen only a few times. The chain employs TRBV30 and TRBJ2-3, with D possibly TRBD1 on 6 matching bases. The CDR3 spans 12 residues. Trimming removed 3 bases at V and 4 bases at J, with 8 bases between. Germline V gene lookup returns CDR1 GTSNPN and CDR2 SVGIG (reference sequence). The CDR3 sequence is CAWSPGADTQYF. The CDR3 DNA reads as TGTGCCTGGAGCCCAGGGGCAGATACGCAGTATTTT.

V is TRBV28 and J is TRBJ2-7; D unclear. V was trimmed by 8 bases and J by 6 bases, leaving 8 bases between them. Germline V gene data show CDR1 as MDHEN and CDR2 as SYDVKM. The CDR3 contains 10 residues. Here the CDR3 reads CASGRTEQYF. CDR3 DNA sequence: TGTGCCAGCGGTCGTACCGAGCAGTACTTC. The variable domain in full, with the rest retrieved from reference TRBV28 and TRBJ2-7, is DVKVTQSSRYLVKRTGEKVFLECVQDMDHENMFWYRQDPGLGLRLIYFSYDVKMKEKGDIPEGYSVSREKKERFSLILESASTNQTSMYLCASGRTEQYFGPGTRLTVT.

This clonotype was picked up a small number of times. The chain employs TRBV27 and TRBJ2-7; no reliable D call. V shed 3 bases and J shed 4 bases, with 10 bases lying between them. This CDR3 comprises 13 residues. Germline CDR1 is MNHEY and CDR2 is SMNVEV (reference sequence). CDR3 in amino acids: CASSLAGVYEQYF. CDR3 DNA sequence: TGTGCCAGCAGTTTGGCAGGAGTATACGAGCAGTACTTC.